These 18 T cell receptor beta chains share one sample of origin, sequenced in a study of CD8 T cells in Susac syndrome (dated by TCRdb to between 2017 and 2020). Preparation of the library involved the immunoSEQ multiplex PCR assay. RNA was extracted using the RNeasy kit, and roughly 0.45 to 1 microgram was reverse transcribed with random hexamers. The public reads were run again by TCRdb, first through fastp at Q25 and then through MiXCR, and only productive beta chains were kept. When rows share a CDR3 protein, they turn into one entry using the most common DNA and genes. The sample data list approximately 300,000 distinct CDR3 sequences, and approximately 85% of these were observed just once. The ten largest clonotypes hold roughly 0.21% of the sample. Sequencing used CD8+ T cells from PBMCs. Every receptor here comes from a human donor with multiple sclerosis.

The rearrangement links TRBV12-3 or TRBV12-4 to TRBJ2-1; D not certain. Trimming shortened V by 4 bases and J by 2 bases, and 3 bases separated the two germline ends. CDR3 size: 12 residues. CDR3 DNA sequence: TGTGCCAGCAGTTCGACCTACAATGAGCAGTTCTTC. Amino acids: CASSSTYNEQFF.

About this clonotype itself: Compared with germline, one end of the junction differs, possibly owing to a read error. The chain couples TRBV7-9 to TRBJ2-4; maybe TRBD2 (5 bases). CDR3 length: 15 residues. CDR1 is SEHNR and CDR2 is FQNEAQ in the germline V gene (reference sequence). This chain's CDR3 is CASSLFGSDHGSRRF. CDR3 nucleotides: TGTGCCAGCAGCTTATTCGGCAGCGACCATGGGTCGAGGAGGTTC.

This chain connects TRBV6-1 to TRBJ1-2, with 9 nucleotides matching TRBD1. The CDR3 extends over 17 amino acids. The germline V gene has CDR1 MNHNS and CDR2 SASEGT. Trimming at V came to 6 bases and at J to 0 bases, leaving 11 bases not matched to a gene. The CDR3 loop is CASSSQGAALANYGYTF. The DNA for the CDR3 is TGTGCCAGCAGCTCACAGGGGGCGGCTCTGGCTAACTATGGCTACACCTTC.

This chain joins TRBV7-9 and TRBJ2-2; no clear D. The CDR3 sequence is 15 residues long. Germline V gene data show CDR1 as SEHNR and CDR2 as FQNEAQ (reference sequence). V lost 3 bases, J lost 1 base, and 9 bases lay in between. The CDR3 protein is CASSLVGLNTGELFF. The CDR3 DNA reads TGTGCCAGCAGCTTGGTGGGGTTGAACACCGGGGAGCTGTTTTTT.

Here the CDR3 reads CSARDLWDGQETQYF. The CDR3 nucleotides read TGCAGTGCTAGAGACCTCTGGGACGGCCAAGAGACCCAGTACTTC. The rearrangement links TRBV20-1 to TRBJ2-5; D may match TRBD1 or TRBD2 (5 bases each). The V end was cut by 0 bases, the J end by 1 base, with 12 bases between. The CDR3 is made up of 15 amino acids. Looked up from germline, CDR1 is DFQATT and CDR2 is SNEGSKA (reference sequence).

The chain uses TRBV27 and TRBJ2-1; D perhaps matches TRBD2 (6 bases). The V end lost 3 bases, the J end lost 4 bases, and 13 bases lay between the germline ends. CDR1 MNHEY and CDR2 SMNVEV come from the germline V gene (reference sequence). This CDR3 has 15 amino acids. This chain's CDR3 is CASSLGLASYNEQFF. In DNA form, the CDR3 reads TGTGCCAGCAGTTTGGGTCTAGCGTCTTACAATGAGCAGTTCTTC.

The chain is built from TRBV7-9 and TRBJ2-1; TRBD2 agrees at 8 bases. The V and J ends lost 1 base and 10 bases, in that order; junction bases with no gene match: 9. The CDR3 consists of 15 residues. From germline, CDR1 is SEHNR and CDR2 FQNEAQ (reference sequence). CDR3 in DNA: TGTGCCAGCAGCTTAGTGCTCGGGACTAGGGTCGAGCAGTTCTTC. This encodes CASSLVLGTRVEQFF.

This chain joins TRBV7-9 and TRBJ2-7; 7 bases fit TRBD1. The CDR3 covers 15 residues. Germline V gene data show CDR1 as SEHNR and CDR2 as FQNEAQ (reference sequence). Trimming cost V 5 bases and J 3 bases; bases outside gene matches: 10. CDR3 DNA: TGTGCCAGCAGCCGGCCCGGGACAGAGCACTACGAGCAGTACTTC. This encodes CASSRPGTEHYEQYF.

J is TRBJ2-3 and V is TRBV6-1, with a weak D call TRBD2 (5 bases). The V gene lost 6 bases and the J gene lost 2 bases, with 24 bases spanning the gap. The CDR3 runs to 18 residues. In germline, CDR1 is MNHNS, CDR2 SASEGT. Here the CDR3 reads CASSHSYYPSNTTDTQYF. DNA of the CDR3: TGTGCCAGCAGCCACAGCTATTATCCTAGCAATACCACAGATACGCAGTATTTT.

The rearrangement uses TRBV25-1 and TRBJ2-1, with 14 bases lining up with TRBD2. The CDR3 loop spans 21 amino acids. The V segment lost 3 bases and the J segment 7 bases; nucleotides outside the gene matches: 20. The V gene's germline CDR1 is MGHDK and CDR2 SYGVNS. The chain's CDR3 is CASSDPRSGTSGGRGENEQFF. In nucleotides, the CDR3 is TGTGCCAGCAGTGACCCCCGTTCCGGGACTAGCGGGGGCCGAGGGGAGAATGAGCAGTTCTTC.

This clonotype was detected only once. This sequence joins TRBV9 and TRBJ1-1, with 9 bases identical to TRBD1. Germline CDR1 reads SGDLS; CDR2 reads YYNGEE. V shed 6 bases and J 7 bases; nucleotides not matched to a gene: 16. The CDR3 is 16 amino acids. The CDR3 protein is CASNPSGQGLGSEAFF. The CDR3 nucleotides read TGTGCCAGCAACCCGTCCGGACAGGGGTTAGGGAGTGAAGCTTTCTTT. The whole variable domain, remainder taken from reference TRBV9 and TRBJ1-1, is DSGVTQTPKHLITATGQRVTLRCSPRSGDLSVYWYQQSLDQGLQFLIQYYNGEERAKGNILERFSAQQFPDLHSELNLSSLELGDSALYFCASNPSGQGLGSEAFFGQGTRLTVV.

This chain uses TRBV4-3 with TRBJ2-7; maybe TRBD2 (7 bases). Trimming removed 5 bases at V and 6 bases at J, with 17 bases between. Germline V lookup: CDR1 LGHNA, CDR2 YSLEER. The CDR3 is made up of 14 amino acids. The DNA for the CDR3 is TGCGCCAGCAGCACCTCTCGGGGGGCCGGCGAGCAGTACTTC. Translating it yields CASSTSRGAGEQYF.

The DNA for the CDR3 is TGTGCCACCGCGGGACTAATCACAGATACGCAGTATTTT. It codes for CATAGLITDTQYF. This sequence joins TRBV15 and TRBJ2-3; 7 nucleotides align to TRBD2. J lost 2 bases, V lost 8 bases, and 4 bases had no gene match. CDR3 length: 13 residues. Germline CDR1 reads LNHNV; CDR2 reads YYDKDF (reference sequence).

The rearrangement uses TRBV6-5 and TRBJ2-2; D gene unclear. CDR3 length: 14 amino acids. Looked up from germline, CDR1 is MNHEY and CDR2 is SVGAGI. With 0 bases removed from V and 1 base from J, the gap between germline ends came to 3 bases. In DNA form, the CDR3 reads TGTGCCAGCAGTTACTCGCAGAACACCGGGGAGCTGTTTTTT. Its protein product is CASSYSQNTGELFF.

The chain links TRBV28 to TRBJ2-3, with TRBD2 as a possible D gene (5 bases). The V end was cut by 5 bases, the J end by 4 bases, with 19 bases between. Germline V gene sequence: CDR1 MDHEN, CDR2 SYDVKM. This CDR3 is 16 amino acids long. The CDR3 coding sequence is TGTGCCAGCAGTGCCACCGGGATAGGGAACCCAGATACGCAGTATTTT. Translating gives CASSATGIGNPDTQYF.

The genes are TRBV29-1 and TRBJ1-5, with TRBD1 as a possible D gene (5 bases). CDR1 is SQVTM, CDR2 ANQGSEA, per germline. This CDR3 has 13 residues. V was clipped by 6 bases and J by 3 bases, with 12 bases between them. CDR3 coding DNA: TGCAGCGTCGTACAGGTCGCCAATCAGCCCCAGCATTTT. It translates to CSVVQVANQPQHF.

CDR3: CASSSSWRGEQYF. The CDR3 region has the DNA TGTGCCAGCAGCTCGTCATGGAGGGGCGAGCAGTACTTC. The rearrangement links TRBV7-9 to TRBJ2-7, with a tentative D call TRBD2 (6 bases). The length of the CDR3 is 13 residues. Per the germline V gene, CDR1 is SEHNR and CDR2 is FQNEAQ (reference sequence). The ends were cut back, 4 bases at V and 6 bases at J, with 13 bases in the middle.

The CDR3 nucleotides are TGTGCCAGCAGTTACGACGTATTGGCGGGAGTTTCAGATACGCAGTATTTT. This translates into CASSYDVLAGVSDTQYF. The chain employs TRBV6-2 or TRBV6-3 and TRBJ2-3; 7 positions match TRBD2. The trim removed 2 bases at V and 4 bases at J, leaving 12 bases unmatched. The CDR3 has 17 residues. Per the germline V gene, CDR1 is MNHEY and CDR2 is SVGEGT.